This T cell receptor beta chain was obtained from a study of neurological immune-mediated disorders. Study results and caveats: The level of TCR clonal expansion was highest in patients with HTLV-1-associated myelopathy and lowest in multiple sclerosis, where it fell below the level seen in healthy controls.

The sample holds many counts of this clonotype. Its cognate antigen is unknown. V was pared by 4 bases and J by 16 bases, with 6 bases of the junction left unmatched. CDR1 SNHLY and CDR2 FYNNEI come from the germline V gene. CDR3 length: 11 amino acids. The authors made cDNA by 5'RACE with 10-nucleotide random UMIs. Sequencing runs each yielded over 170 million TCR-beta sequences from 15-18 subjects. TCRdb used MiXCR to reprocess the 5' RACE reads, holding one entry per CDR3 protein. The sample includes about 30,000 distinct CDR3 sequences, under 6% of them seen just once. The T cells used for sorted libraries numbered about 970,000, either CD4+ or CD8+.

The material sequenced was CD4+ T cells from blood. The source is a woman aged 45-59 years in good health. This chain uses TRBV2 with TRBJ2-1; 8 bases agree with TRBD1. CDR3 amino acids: CASSGPGGSFF. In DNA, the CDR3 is TGTGCCAGCAGTGGCCCAGGGGGCTCATTCTTC.